The TCR beta chain described here comes from a study of cytomegalovirus exposure and HLA in healthy donors. Study-level points and caveats: Many donors shared some public TCRs, even though most TCR sequences were rare.

This clone was recorded a few times. Its antigen is currently unknown. Method: immunoSEQ multiplex PCR; TCRdb's copy keeps in-frame clones and lacks some. Of some 190,000 clones listed, approximately 85% were seen once; the top ten hold more than 1.1%. The sample was PBMCs. The source is a woman under 30 in good health and CMV-seronegative.

CDR3 residues: CASSQNSGLYNSPLHF. DNA for the CDR3: TGCGCCAGCAGCCAGAACTCGGGTCTTTATAATTCACCCCTCCACTTT. The chain has TRBV4-1 and TRBJ1-6; the D is unclear. Per the germline V gene, CDR1 is MGHRA and CDR2 is YSYEKL. V lost 3 bases to trimming and J lost 4 bases, with 13 bases between them. The CDR3 contains 16 residues.